This T cell receptor (beta chain) was recorded in a study of blood T cell repertoires in COVID-19. Study overall: In each case, the material was cDNA or gDNA derived from T cells, B-cell-depleted T cells, or PBMCs.

In the authors' methods: Estimation of nucleated cell counts was performed using reference gene primer amplification. Generated by immunoSEQ multiplex PCR, the TCRdb table keeps only in-frame clones and is missing some. For V, J and clone size, that table is used; D and trimming come from the DNA. The sample lists 55,000 to 80,000 clones, roughly 89% occurring once. The sequence was collected from a man aged 50 or older with active COVID-19. Input material: peripheral blood.

The CDR3: CASLGGSTYEQYF. CDR3 nucleotides: TGTGCCAGCCTGGGGGGGTCAACTTACGAGCAGTACTTC. The chain is built from TRBV6-5 and TRBJ2-7; TRBD2 aligns across 7 bases. The CDR3 consists of 13 residues. Trimming took 8 bases from V and 4 from J; bases not matched to a gene: 8. Germline V gene data show CDR1 as MNHEY and CDR2 as SVGAGI.